This TCR beta chain was captured by sequencing in a study of shared clonotypes between healthy human individuals. The CDR3 is 14 residues long. The junction had 2 bases not matched to a gene; V was cut back by 4 bases and J by 1 base. Germline V lookup: CDR1 ENHRY, CDR2 SYGVKD. Overall study results and limits: Apart from blood, nothing was sampled; tissue repertoires likely differ.

Clones were sequenced by immunoSEQ multiplex PCR, and TCRdb holds only the in-frame ones, with some missing. Of 2 million or so clones in the sample, roughly 94% were seen once. In regard to this clone: The antigen is undetermined.

This clonotype was sampled from a man younger than 30 in good health. Sequencing used naive CD4+ T cells sorted from blood. Subset indicated: CD45RA+ positively selected. The chain uses TRBV10-3 and TRBJ2-7, with 9 bases lining up with TRBD1. The CDR3 DNA follows: TGTGCCATCAGTGTGACAGGGGGTTCCTACGAGCAGTACTTC. It translates to CAISVTGGSYEQYF.